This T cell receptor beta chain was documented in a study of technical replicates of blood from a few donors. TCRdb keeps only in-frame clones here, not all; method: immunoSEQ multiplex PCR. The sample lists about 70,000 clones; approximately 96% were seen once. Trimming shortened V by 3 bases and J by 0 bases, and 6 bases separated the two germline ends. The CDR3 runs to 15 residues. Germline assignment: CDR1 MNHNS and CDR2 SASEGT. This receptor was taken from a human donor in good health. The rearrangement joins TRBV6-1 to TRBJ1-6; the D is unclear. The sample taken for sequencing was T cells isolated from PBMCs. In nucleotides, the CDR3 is TGTGCCAGCAGTGACGGGAGCTCCTATAATTCACCCCTCCACTTT. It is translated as CASSDGSSYNSPLHF.